These 23 T cell receptor beta chains originate from one sample sequenced in a study of T cells after yellow fever vaccination. A single record per CDR3 protein comes from TCRdb applying MiXCR to the 5' RACE reads. The table lists approximately 110,000 distinct CDR3 sequences, under 8% of them singletons, with just under 2.5% in the top ten. The source material was CD4+ T cells sorted from PBMCs, sampled approximately 11 days after the first yellow fever vaccination. The receptors shown here come from a man aged 18 to 35 who received the YFV17D yellow fever vaccine.

This clonotype occurred many times. The rearrangement joins TRBV4-2 to TRBJ1-6; D not resolved. V lost 0 bases and J 0 bases, leaving 12 bases between the germline ends. Germline V gives CDR1 LGHNA, CDR2 YNFKEQ. This CDR3 has 18 amino acids. The CDR3 region is CASSQDIGRSSYNSPLHF. CDR3 DNA sequence: TGTGCCAGCAGCCAAGATATCGGGCGGAGCTCCTATAATTCACCCCTCCACTTT.

This clonotype was detected many times. This sequence joins TRBV11-2 and TRBJ1-4; D call uncertain. The germline V gene has CDR1 SGHAT and CDR2 FQNNGV. This CDR3 has 15 amino acids. V lost 5 bases and J lost 5, with 15 bases in between. The CDR3 bases are TGTGCCAGCAGCCACGGACGGGTGGTCAATGAAAAACTGTTTTTT. As protein: CASSHGRVVNEKLFF.

The table lists this clonotype with many counts. The chain combines TRBV9 with TRBJ1-1; D ambiguous. Trimming cost V 1 base and J 0 bases, with 7 bases left between them. Germline-derived CDR1 and CDR2 are SGDLS and YYNGEE. The CDR3 totals 14 residues. CDR3 residues: CASSVNPVNTEAFF. CDR3 nucleotide sequence: TGTGCCAGCAGCGTAAATCCTGTGAACACTGAAGCTTTCTTT.

This clonotype was detected many times. The rearrangement uses TRBV7-3 and TRBJ2-3; 12 bases map to TRBD2. CDR1 SGHTA and CDR2 FQGTGA come from the germline V gene. The CDR3 length is 14 residues. The V and J ends lost 4 bases and 4 bases, in that order; junction bases with no gene match: 0. The CDR3 spells CASSSSGGADTQYF. The CDR3 bases are TGTGCCAGCAGCTCTAGCGGGGGGGCAGATACGCAGTATTTT. The full variable domain, completed using reference TRBV7-3 and TRBJ2-3, is GAGVSQTPSNKVTEKGKYVELRCDPISGHTALYWYRQSLGQGPEFLIYFQGTGAADDSGLPNDRFFAVRPEGSVSTLKIQRTERGDSAVYLCASSSSGGADTQYFGPGTRLTVL.

The table lists this clonotype with many counts. The chain recombines TRBV10-3 with TRBJ2-7, with D unclear. With 6 bases removed from V and 0 bases from J, the gap between germline ends came to 15 bases. Germline lookup yields CDR1 ENHRY and CDR2 SYGVKD. The CDR3 sequence is 15 residues long. Here the CDR3 reads CAISPHLTDSYEQYV. The CDR3 DNA reads as TGTGCCATCAGCCCGCACCTGACGGACTCCTACGAGCAGTACGTC.

This clonotype has at least ten counts. The chain uses TRBV7-2 and TRBJ1-2; 8 nucleotides match TRBD1. V gave up 5 bases and J gave up 5 bases; unmatched junction bases: 4. Per germline, CDR1 SGHTA and CDR2 FQGNSA. This CDR3 has 13 residues. The CDR3 spells CASSIGQGYGYTF. The CDR3 DNA sequence: TGTGCCAGCAGCATCGGACAGGGTTATGGCTACACCTTC.

This clonotype has a handful of counts. The J gene is TRBJ1-5, the V gene TRBV23-1, with D hard to call. Being an ORF, TRBV23-1 has a function that is uncertain. V dropped 5 bases and J dropped 6 bases, with 14 bases sitting between them. The CDR3 extends over 14 amino acids. CDR3 region: CASSEIRSTQPQHF. The CDR3 DNA sequence: TGCGCCAGCAGTGAGATCAGGAGTACTCAGCCCCAGCATTTT.

This clonotype has ten or more counts. This sequence joins TRBV29-1 and TRBJ1-1; D is unclear. There are 10 residues in the CDR3. The germline V gene encodes CDR1 SQVTM and CDR2 ANQGSEA. Trimming took 4 bases from V and 13 from J, leaving 13 bases between them. This chain's CDR3 is CSVVVGHGFF. CDR3 bases: TGCAGCGTTGTAGTCGGGCACGGTTTCTTT.

At least ten counts were recorded for this clonotype. The chain has TRBV3-1 and TRBJ1-1; unclear D gene. The CDR3 length is 14 residues. Trimming stripped 0 bases from V and 5 bases from J, with 10 bases between. Germline V gene data show CDR1 as LGHDT and CDR2 as YNNKEL (reference sequence). The CDR3 DNA sequence: TGTGCCAGCAGCCAAGATCAACTGGCAACTGAAGCTTTCTTT. Its protein is CASSQDQLATEAFF.

This clonotype was seen at least ten times. The J gene is TRBJ2-2, the V gene TRBV12-5; unclear D gene. Trimming removed 5 bases at V and 4 bases at J, with 8 bases between. The CDR3 is 13 amino acids. Germline CDR1 reads LGHNT; CDR2 reads FRNRAP. The CDR3 DNA is TGTGCTAGTGGTAGCTTGTTCACCGGGGAGCTGTTTTTT. Translated, it gives CASGSLFTGELFF.

This clonotype appeared many times. Lacking the conserved final phenylalanine or tryptophan, this CDR3 likely reflects a read error. The DNA is left out, because the CDR3 cannot be placed on it with certainty; the CDR3 is given as TCRdb lists it. The gene calls are TRBV21-1 and TRBJ2-4; the DNA was not used to check the table's D call, TRBD2. TRBV21-1 has pseudogene status. A total of 12 residues make up the CDR3, ends included. CDR3 protein: CASSKRRVDPGT.

This clonotype came up many times. V gene TRBV5-1 combines with J gene TRBJ1-6; D remains unclear. The V and J ends lost 5 bases and 0 bases respectively, with 12 bases between them. The CDR3 extends over 16 amino acids. Germline V CDR1 and CDR2: SGHRS, YFSETQ. For the CDR3, the DNA is TGCGCCAGCAGACCAACGCTAGGCTCCTATAATTCACCCCTCCACTTT. It yields the protein CASRPTLGSYNSPLHF.

This clonotype was detected ten times or more. V is TRBV29-1 and J is TRBJ2-7, with D unresolved. This CDR3 region has 13 residues. From germline, CDR1 is SQVTM and CDR2 ANQGSEA. V was clipped by 3 bases and J by 2 bases, with 11 bases between them. The CDR3 bases are TGCAGCGTTGAGGGCGCAGGAACCTACGAGCAGTACTTC. This gives the protein CSVEGAGTYEQYF.

This clonotype was seen many times. V and J are TRBV7-9 and TRBJ1-4; no clear D gene. The CDR3 runs to 13 residues. CDR1 and CDR2 from the germline V gene are SEHNR and FQNEAQ (reference sequence). The germline V and J ends were trimmed by 5 bases and 6 bases, with 10 bases remaining between them. For the CDR3, the DNA is TGTGCCAGCAGCCCCGGGCCCTATGAAAAACTGTTTTTT. This sequence encodes CASSPGPYEKLFF.

V and J are TRBV2 and TRBJ1-2; 11 bases are shared with TRBD1. CDR3 length: 13 residues. V lost 7 bases and J lost 8; bases outside the gene matches: 6. The germline gives CDR1 SNHLY, CDR2 FYNNEI. This chain's CDR3 is CASKVDRGRGYTF. CDR3 nucleotide sequence: TGTGCCAGCAAGGTGGACAGGGGGCGAGGCTACACCTTC. The full variable domain, in which reference TRBV2 and TRBJ1-2 provide the parts outside the CDR3, is EPEVTQTPSHQVTQMGQEVILRCVPISNHLYFYWYRQILGQKVEFLVSFYNNEISEKSEIFDDQFSVERPDGSNFTLKIRSTKLEDSAMYFCASKVDRGRGYTFGSGTRLTVV.

This clonotype was recorded at least ten times. The rearrangement links TRBV18 to TRBJ1-2, with 7 bases that match TRBD1. The V and J ends lost 3 bases and 7 bases, in that order; junction bases with no gene match: 11. CDR3 length equals 15 residues. Germline V gene data show CDR1 as KGHSH and CDR2 as LQKENI. The CDR3, as DNA: TGTGCCAGCTCACCGGATGCGACAGGGCTGCTTGGCTACACCTTC. This encodes CASSPDATGLLGYTF.

This clonotype was seen repeatedly, ten times or more. This sequence joins TRBV4-3 and TRBJ2-5; a possible D gene is TRBD1 (6 bases). Per the germline V gene, CDR1 is LGHNA and CDR2 is YSLEER. The V and J ends lost 0 bases and 6 bases respectively, with 11 bases between them. The CDR3 is 14 residues long. CDR3 residues: CASSQDVGAKTQYF. Here the CDR3 DNA reads TGCGCCAGCAGCCAAGATGTGGGGGCCAAGACCCAGTACTTC.

This clonotype was observed at least ten times. The chain couples TRBV29-1 to TRBJ1-1; no reliable D call. The CDR3 totals 12 residues. CDR1 is SQVTM, CDR2 ANQGSEA, per germline. The V end lost 5 bases, the J end lost 8 bases, and 15 bases lay between the germline ends. The CDR3, as DNA: TGCAGCGTTCGTGTCAACAGCGGAGAAGCTTTCTTT. Encoded protein: CSVRVNSGEAFF.

In its sample, this clonotype was seen many times. This chain connects TRBV7-6 to TRBJ2-2; 12 bases agree with TRBD2. From germline, CDR1 is SGHVS and CDR2 FNYEAQ. J lost 5 bases, V lost 5 bases, and 9 bases had no gene match. This CDR3 region has 17 residues. The CDR3 spells CASSPRLAGGITGELFF. The CDR3 DNA follows: TGTGCCAGCAGCCCCCGGCTAGCGGGGGGGATTACCGGGGAGCTGTTTTTT.

This clonotype was observed many times. The rearrangement joins TRBV14 to TRBJ1-6; D not certain. Trimming took 4 bases from V and 6 from J, leaving 4 bases between them. The CDR3 loop spans 12 amino acids. The V gene's germline CDR1 is SGHDN and CDR2 FVKESK. The CDR3 protein is CASSLANSPLHF. For the CDR3, the DNA is TGTGCCAGCAGCCTAGCTAATTCACCCCTCCACTTT.

This clonotype was found many times. This chain links TRBV12-3 or TRBV12-4 with TRBJ2-5, with a tentative D call TRBD1 (6 bases). The CDR3 extends over 14 amino acids. V lost 6 bases and J 3 bases, leaving 14 bases between the germline ends. For the CDR3, the DNA is TGTGCCAGCAGAGCCGGGACAACTAAAGAGACCCAGTACTTC. Translation: CASRAGTTKETQYF.

The sample holds a few counts of this clonotype. V gene TRBV5-4 combines with J gene TRBJ1-2, with no clear D. The V gene's germline CDR1 is SGHNT and CDR2 YYREEE (reference sequence). Trimming removed 1 base from V and 5 bases from J, with 6 bases in between. This CDR3 region has 12 residues. DNA for the CDR3: TGTGCCAGCAGCTTGTCTGGGTATGGCTACACCTTC. Residues: CASSLSGYGYTF.

This clonotype was detected ten times or more. This chain joins TRBV6-5 and TRBJ1-3; D uncertain. The CDR3 is 14 residues long. The germline gives CDR1 MNHEY, CDR2 SVGAGI. V lost 0 bases, J lost 0 bases, and 3 bases lay in between. CDR3 in DNA: TGTGCCAGCAGTTACTCTAACTCTGGAAACACCATATATTTT. Translating gives CASSYSNSGNTIYF.